This record covers a single T cell receptor (beta chain). Its specificity is unknown. This specimen comes from a study of vaccination effects on CD4 cells after COVID-19. Study context: Post-vaccine sampling took place a median of 72 days after the second dose. A density of about 2.2 million PBMC per well was used; these cells were cultured with around 10 IU/ml IL-2 and about 9.4 ug/ml peptides.

CD4+ T cells were isolated after about nine days of culture. It was two doses of either the BNT162b2 or mRNA-1273 vaccine that participants received. Cultures had half their medium replaced with IL-2 medium on days 3 and 7. Germline V gene data show CDR1 as LGHNA and CDR2 as YSLEER. The CDR3 runs 15 residues. V gave up 0 bases and J gave up 6 bases, with 14 bases separating them. Using immunoSEQ multiplex PCR, the repertoire was profiled, and TCRdb retains in-frame clones only, with some absent. The top ten clones hold 2% to 2.5% of a sample with tens of thousands of clones, 74% of them seen once. The origin of this receptor is a human donor who received a COVID-19 vaccine. This chain connects TRBV4-3 to TRBJ2-5, with D hard to call. The sequenced sample was CD4+ T cells from PBMCs cultured without peptide, obtained after COVID-19 vaccination. CDR3 in amino acids: CASSQDYLRRQTQYF. CDR3 DNA sequence: TGCGCCAGCAGCCAAGATTACCTAAGGCGCCAGACCCAGTACTTC.